This TCR beta chain is from a study of OX40 agonist ivuxolimab in advanced cancers. The wider study: Partial responses were achieved by three patients, of whom one had hepatocellular carcinoma and two had cutaneous melanoma. The study, taken as a whole, reports: Expanded peripheral T-cell antigen specificity went undetermined. On average, CD8+ T cells showed a greater number of expanded clones than CD4+.

On cycle 4 day 1 and cycle 7 day 1, as well as at baseline, blood was sampled. This CDR3 is built from 12 residues. CDR1 and CDR2 from the germline V gene are SGHDT and YYEEEE. The ends were cut back, 0 bases at V and 3 bases at J, with 4 bases in the middle. Profiled with immunoSEQ multiplex PCR; TCRdb holds only in-frame clones, not every one. This table has under 75,000 clones, approximately 90% appearing once. With regard to this clone: Its antigen is undetermined.

The sequence was obtained from an adult with an advanced solid tumor such as melanoma, head and neck, liver or kidney cancer. The sample consisted of CD4+ or CD8+ T cells sorted from blood, taken in a trial of the OX40 agonist ivuxolimab. V gene TRBV5-6 combines with J gene TRBJ2-7; D gene uncertain. The CDR3 is CASSLASYEQYF. The CDR3 coding sequence is TGTGCCAGCAGCTTGGCAAGCTACGAGCAGTACTTC. Full variable domain (outside the CDR3, taken from reference TRBV5-6 and TRBJ2-7): DAGVTQSPTHLIKTRGQQVTLRCSPKSGHDTVSWYQQALGQGPQFIFQYYEEEERQRGNFPDRFSGHQFPNYSSELNVNALLLGDSALYLCASSLASYEQYFGPGTRLTVT.